The 4 T cell receptor beta chains below were found in one sample sequenced in a study of long-term antiretroviral therapy in people with HIV. Survey level was the resolution at which the v3.0 immunoSEQ assay ran. Sequencing was performed with immunoSEQ multiplex PCR; in TCRdb, only in-frame clones are kept and a portion is missing. The profile shows tens of thousands of clones, 82% of them singletons. The starting material was unsorted PBMCs, obtained 0.8 years before starting antiretroviral therapy. The receptors were sampled from a man younger than 35 with HIV.

This chain joins TRBV5-8 and TRBJ2-7; 7 bases map to TRBD1. The length of the CDR3 is 13 residues. Losses at the gene ends were 3 bases for V and 5 bases for J; bases not matched to a gene: 5. Germline V lookup: CDR1 SGHTS, CDR2 YDEGEE. CDR3 bases: TGTGCCAGCAGCTCCAGACAGGGCCACGAGCAGTACTTC. Its protein product is CASSSRQGHEQYF.

The CDR3 protein is CATLDSLASATGELFF. CDR3 nucleotides: TGTGCCACCCTGGACAGCCTAGCGTCTGCCACCGGGGAGCTGTTTTTT. The V call is TRBV11-2, the J call TRBJ2-2; either TRBD1 or TRBD2 may fit D (6 bases each). The V end lost 10 bases, the J end lost 4 bases, and 22 bases lay between the germline ends. CDR1 and CDR2 from the germline V gene are SGHAT and FQNNGV. The CDR3 has 16 amino acids.

The chain carries TRBV2 and TRBJ1-4; 9 bases agree with TRBD1. This CDR3 region has 15 residues. From germline, CDR1 is SNHLY and CDR2 FYNNEI. V lost 4 bases and J lost 8; bases outside the gene matches: 8. This CDR3 is CASSVEQGAGEKLFF. CDR3 coding DNA: TGTGCCAGCAGTGTTGAACAGGGGGCAGGAGAAAAACTGTTTTTT.

The chain recombines TRBV4-1 with TRBJ1-1; TRBD1 matches at 9 bases. The CDR3 sequence is 15 residues long. J gave up 2 bases and V 4 bases, and 5 bases lay outside the gene matches. The germline CDR1 and CDR2 sequences are MGHRA and YSYEKL. The CDR3 spells CASSLQTGGNTEAFF. The DNA for the CDR3 is TGCGCCAGCAGCCTCCAGACAGGGGGAAACACTGAAGCTTTCTTT.